Detailed here is one TCR beta chain. This record comes from a study of blood T cell repertoires in COVID-19. The CDR3 contains 15 residues. Per germline, CDR1 LGHDT and CDR2 YNNKEL (reference sequence). V was clipped by 6 bases and J by 8 bases, with 20 bases between them. Repertoires were generated with immunoSEQ multiplex PCR, while TCRdb's copy carries only in-frame clones and drops some. The data show 120,000 or so clones, more than 60% seen once. The chain recombines TRBV3-1 (or the pseudogene TRBV3-2) with TRBJ2-4; the D gene is possibly TRBD2 (7 bases). The sequenced material came from peripheral blood. The sequence came from a man aged 50 to 60 with acute or convalescent COVID-19. Written as DNA, the CDR3 is TGTGCCAGCAGGACCTCTTACCAGGGGAGGGACATTCAGTACTTC. Translated: CASRTSYQGRDIQYF.